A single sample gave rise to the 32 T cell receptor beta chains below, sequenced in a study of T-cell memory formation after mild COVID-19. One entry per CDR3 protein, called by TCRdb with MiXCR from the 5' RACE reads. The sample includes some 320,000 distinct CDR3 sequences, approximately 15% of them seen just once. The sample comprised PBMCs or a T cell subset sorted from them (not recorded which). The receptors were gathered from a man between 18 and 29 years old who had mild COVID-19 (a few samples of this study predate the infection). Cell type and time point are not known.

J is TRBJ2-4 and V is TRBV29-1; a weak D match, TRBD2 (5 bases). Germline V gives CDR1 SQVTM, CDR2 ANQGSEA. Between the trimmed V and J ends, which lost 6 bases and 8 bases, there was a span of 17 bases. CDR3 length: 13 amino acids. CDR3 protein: CSVGLMGGYIQYF. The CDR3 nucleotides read TGCAGCGTCGGACTGATGGGCGGGTACATTCAGTACTTC. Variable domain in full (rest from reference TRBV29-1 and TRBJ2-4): SAVISQKPSRDICQRGTSLTIQCQVDSQVTMMFWYRQQPGQSLTLIATANQGSEATYESGFVIDKFPISRPNLTFSTLTVSNMSPEDSSIYLCSVGLMGGYIQYFGAGTRLSVL.

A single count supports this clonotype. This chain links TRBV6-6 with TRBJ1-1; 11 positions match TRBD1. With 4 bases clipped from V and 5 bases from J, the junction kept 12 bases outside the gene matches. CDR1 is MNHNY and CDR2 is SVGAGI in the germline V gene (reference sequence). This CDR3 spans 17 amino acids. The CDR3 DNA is TGTGCCAGCAGTTCCTTTTTCGACGGGACAGGGGGGACTGAAGCTTTCTTT. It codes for CASSSFFDGTGGTEAFF.

DNA for the CDR3: TGTGCCAGCAGTGAAGGGGGAGGGGGGGAGACCCAGTACTTC. Protein sequence: CASSEGGGGETQYF. The chain links TRBV25-1 to TRBJ2-5; D perhaps matches TRBD2 (7 bases). This CDR3 has 14 residues. Germline V gene data show CDR1 as MGHDK and CDR2 as SYGVNS. Trimming removed 2 bases at V and 5 bases at J, with 12 bases between.

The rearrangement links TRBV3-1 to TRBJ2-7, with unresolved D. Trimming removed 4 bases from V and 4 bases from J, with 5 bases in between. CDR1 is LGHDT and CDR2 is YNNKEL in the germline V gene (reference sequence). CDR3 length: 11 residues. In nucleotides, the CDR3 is TGTGCCAGCAGCCCCGCGTACGAGCAGTACGTC. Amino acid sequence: CASSPAYEQYV.

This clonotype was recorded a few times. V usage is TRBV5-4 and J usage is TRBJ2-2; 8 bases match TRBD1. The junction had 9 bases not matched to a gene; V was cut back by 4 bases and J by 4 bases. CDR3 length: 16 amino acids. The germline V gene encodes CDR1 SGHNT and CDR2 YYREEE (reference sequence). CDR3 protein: CASSLGQGRATGELFF. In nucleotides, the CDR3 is TGTGCCAGCAGCCTAGGACAGGGCAGGGCCACCGGGGAGCTGTTTTTT.

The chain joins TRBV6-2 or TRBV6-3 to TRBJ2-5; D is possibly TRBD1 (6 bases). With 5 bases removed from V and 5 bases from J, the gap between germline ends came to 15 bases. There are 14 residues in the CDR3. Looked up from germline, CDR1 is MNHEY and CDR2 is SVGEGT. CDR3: CASSPTRGQETQYF. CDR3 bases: TGTGCCAGCAGTCCCACCAGGGGCCAGGAGACCCAGTACTTC.

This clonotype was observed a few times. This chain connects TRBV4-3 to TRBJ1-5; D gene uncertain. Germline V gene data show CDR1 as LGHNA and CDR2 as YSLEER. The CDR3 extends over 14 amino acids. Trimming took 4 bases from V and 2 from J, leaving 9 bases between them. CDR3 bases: TGCGCCAGCAGCCGCCGCCGTGGCAATCAGCCCCAGCATTTT. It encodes CASSRRRGNQPQHF.

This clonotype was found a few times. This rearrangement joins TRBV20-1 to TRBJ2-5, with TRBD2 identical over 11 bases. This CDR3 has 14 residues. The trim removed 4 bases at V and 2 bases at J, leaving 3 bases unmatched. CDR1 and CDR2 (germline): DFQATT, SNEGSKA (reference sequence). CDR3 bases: TGCAGTGCTACGGGACTAGCGGCACAAGAGACCCAGTACTTC. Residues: CSATGLAAQETQYF.

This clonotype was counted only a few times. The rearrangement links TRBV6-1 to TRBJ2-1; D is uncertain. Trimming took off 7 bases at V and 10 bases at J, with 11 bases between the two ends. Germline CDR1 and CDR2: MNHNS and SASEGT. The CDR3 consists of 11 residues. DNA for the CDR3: TGTGCCAGCACCTCACTCCCGGAGCAGTTCTTC. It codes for CASTSLPEQFF.

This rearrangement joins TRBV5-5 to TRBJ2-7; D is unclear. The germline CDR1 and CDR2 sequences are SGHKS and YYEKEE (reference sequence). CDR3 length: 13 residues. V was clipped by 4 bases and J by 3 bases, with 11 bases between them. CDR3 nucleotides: TGTGCCAGCAGCCGTTCGGGCGGCTACGAGCAGTACGTC. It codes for CASSRSGGYEQYV.

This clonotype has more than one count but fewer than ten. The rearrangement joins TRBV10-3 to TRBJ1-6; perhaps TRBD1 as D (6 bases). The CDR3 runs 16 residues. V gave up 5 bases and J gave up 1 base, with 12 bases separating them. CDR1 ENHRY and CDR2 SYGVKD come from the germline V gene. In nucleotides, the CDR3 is TGTGCCATCAGTTTATCAGGGGCGTCCTATAATTCACCCCTCCACTTT. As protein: CAISLSGASYNSPLHF.

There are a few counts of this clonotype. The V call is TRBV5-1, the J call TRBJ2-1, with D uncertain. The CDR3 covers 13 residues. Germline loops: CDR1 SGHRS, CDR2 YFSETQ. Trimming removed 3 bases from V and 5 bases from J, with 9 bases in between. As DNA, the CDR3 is TGCGCCAGCAGCTATGGCCAGAACAATGAGCAGTTCTTC. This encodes CASSYGQNNEQFF.

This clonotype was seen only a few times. This CDR3 is CASSLTGETGNTIYF. The CDR3 DNA reads TGTGCCAGCAGCCTTACAGGGGAGACTGGAAACACCATATATTTT. The chain uses TRBV7-2 and TRBJ1-3; 7 bases line up with TRBD1. Germline CDR1 and CDR2: SGHTA and FQGNSA. The junction had 6 bases not matched to a gene; V was cut back by 5 bases and J by 2 bases. This CDR3 is built from 15 residues.

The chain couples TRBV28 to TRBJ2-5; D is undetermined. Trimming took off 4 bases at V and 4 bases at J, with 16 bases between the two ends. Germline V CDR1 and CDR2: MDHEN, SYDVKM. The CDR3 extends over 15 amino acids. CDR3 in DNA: TGTGCCAGCAGTTCTCCCGGACGGGTCGGAGAGACCCAGTACTTC. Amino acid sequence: CASSSPGRVGETQYF. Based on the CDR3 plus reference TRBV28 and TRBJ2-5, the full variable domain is DVKVTQSSRYLVKRTGEKVFLECVQDMDHENMFWYRQDPGLGLRLIYFSYDVKMKEKGDIPEGYSVSREKKERFSLILESASTNQTSMYLCASSSPGRVGETQYFGPGTRLLVL.

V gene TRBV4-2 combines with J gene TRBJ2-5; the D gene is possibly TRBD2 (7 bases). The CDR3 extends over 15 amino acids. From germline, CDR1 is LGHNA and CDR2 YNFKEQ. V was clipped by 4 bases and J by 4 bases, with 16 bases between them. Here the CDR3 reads CASSRGGGLLETQYF. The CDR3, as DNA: TGTGCCAGCAGCCGGGGCGGGGGCCTTTTAGAGACCCAGTACTTC.

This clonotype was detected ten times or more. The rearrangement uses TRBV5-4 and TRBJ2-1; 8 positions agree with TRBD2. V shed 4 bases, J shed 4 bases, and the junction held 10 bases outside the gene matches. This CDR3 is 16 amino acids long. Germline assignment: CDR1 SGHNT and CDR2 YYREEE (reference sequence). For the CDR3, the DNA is TGTGCCAGCAGCCCCCAGACTAGCGAACCGTACAATGAGCAGTTCTTC. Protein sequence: CASSPQTSEPYNEQFF.

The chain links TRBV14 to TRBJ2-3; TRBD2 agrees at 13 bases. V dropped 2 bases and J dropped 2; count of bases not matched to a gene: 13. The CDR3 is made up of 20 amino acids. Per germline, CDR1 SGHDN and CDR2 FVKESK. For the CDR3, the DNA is TGTGCCAGCAGCCAACTCTTCTGGACTAGCGGGGGTAATATCACAGATACGCAGTATTTT. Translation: CASSQLFWTSGGNITDTQYF.

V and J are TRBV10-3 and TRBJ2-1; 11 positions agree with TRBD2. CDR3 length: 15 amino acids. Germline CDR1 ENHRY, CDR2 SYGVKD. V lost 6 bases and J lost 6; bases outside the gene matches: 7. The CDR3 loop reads CAISLTSGGVNEQFF. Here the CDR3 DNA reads TGTGCCATCAGCCTTACTAGCGGGGGAGTCAATGAGCAGTTCTTC.

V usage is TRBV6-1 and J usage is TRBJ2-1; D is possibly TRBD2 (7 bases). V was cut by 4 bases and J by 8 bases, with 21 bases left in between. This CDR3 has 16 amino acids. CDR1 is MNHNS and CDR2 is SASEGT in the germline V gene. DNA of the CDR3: TGTGCCAGCAGTGTGCCCCGCGCGGGGGCGTCGTATGAGCAGTTCTTC. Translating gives CASSVPRAGASYEQFF.

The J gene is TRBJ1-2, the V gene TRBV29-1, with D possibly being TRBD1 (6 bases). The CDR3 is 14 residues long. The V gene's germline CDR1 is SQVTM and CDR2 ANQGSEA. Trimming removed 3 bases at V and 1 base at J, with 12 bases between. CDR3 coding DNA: TGCAGCGTTGAGGGGGACACCTTTAACTATGGCTACACCTTC. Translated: CSVEGDTFNYGYTF.

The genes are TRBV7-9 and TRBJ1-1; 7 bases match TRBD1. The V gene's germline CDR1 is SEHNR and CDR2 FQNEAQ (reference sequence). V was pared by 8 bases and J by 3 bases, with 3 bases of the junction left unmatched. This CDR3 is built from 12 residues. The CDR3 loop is CASEGGHTEAFF. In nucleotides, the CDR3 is TGTGCCAGCGAAGGGGGCCACACTGAAGCTTTCTTT. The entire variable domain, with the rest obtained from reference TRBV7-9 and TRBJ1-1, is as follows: DTGVSQNPRHKITKRGQNVTFRCDPISEHNRLYWYRQTLGQGPEFLTYFQNEAQLEKSRLLSDRFSAERPKGSFSTLEIQRTEQGDSAMYLCASEGGHTEAFFGQGTRLTVV.

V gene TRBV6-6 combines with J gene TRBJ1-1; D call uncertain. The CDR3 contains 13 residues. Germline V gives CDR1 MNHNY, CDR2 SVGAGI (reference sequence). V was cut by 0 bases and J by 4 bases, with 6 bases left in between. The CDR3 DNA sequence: TGTGCCAGCAGTTACTCGGGTGCCACTGAAGCTTTCTTT. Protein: CASSYSGATEAFF.

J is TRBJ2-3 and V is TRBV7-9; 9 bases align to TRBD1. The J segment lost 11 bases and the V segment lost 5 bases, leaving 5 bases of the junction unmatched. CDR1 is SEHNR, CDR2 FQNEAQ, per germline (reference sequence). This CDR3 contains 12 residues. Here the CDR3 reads CASSATGGGQYF. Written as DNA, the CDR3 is TGTGCCAGCAGCGCTACAGGGGGCGGGCAGTATTTT.

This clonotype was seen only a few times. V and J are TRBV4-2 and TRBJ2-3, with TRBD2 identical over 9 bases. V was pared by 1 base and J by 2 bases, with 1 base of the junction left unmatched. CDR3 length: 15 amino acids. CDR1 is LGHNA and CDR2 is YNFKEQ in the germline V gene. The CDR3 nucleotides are TGTGCCAGCAGCCAAGCTAGCGGGGCCACAGATACGCAGTATTTT. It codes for CASSQASGATDTQYF.

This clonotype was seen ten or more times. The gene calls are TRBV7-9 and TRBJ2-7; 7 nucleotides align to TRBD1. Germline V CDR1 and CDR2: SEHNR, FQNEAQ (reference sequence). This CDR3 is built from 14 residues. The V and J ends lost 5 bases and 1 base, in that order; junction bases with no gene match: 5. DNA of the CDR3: TGTGCCAGCAGCCCCAGGGACAGATCCTACGAGCAGTACTTC. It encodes CASSPRDRSYEQYF.

The CDR3 sequence: CASSSTWNQPQHF. The CDR3 DNA reads as TGTGCCAGCAGCTCTACGTGGAATCAGCCCCAGCATTTT. The chain links TRBV7-2 to TRBJ1-5; no clear D gene. Germline loops: CDR1 SGHTA, CDR2 FQGNSA. Deletions cut 4 bases from V and 4 bases from J, with 8 bases between. The CDR3 is 13 residues long.

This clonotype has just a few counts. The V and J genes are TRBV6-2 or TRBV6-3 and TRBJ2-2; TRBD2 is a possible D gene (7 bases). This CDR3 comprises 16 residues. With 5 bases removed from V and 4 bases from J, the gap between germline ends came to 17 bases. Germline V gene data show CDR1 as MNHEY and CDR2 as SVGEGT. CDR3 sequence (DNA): TGTGCCAGCAGTAGGGGTTGGCGGGGGCTCACCGGGGAGCTGTTTTTT. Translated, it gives CASSRGWRGLTGELFF.

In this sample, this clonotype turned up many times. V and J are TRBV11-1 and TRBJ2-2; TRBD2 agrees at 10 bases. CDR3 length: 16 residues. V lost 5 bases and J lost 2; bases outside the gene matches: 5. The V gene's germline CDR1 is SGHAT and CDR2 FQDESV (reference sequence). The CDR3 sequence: CASSGLAGANTGELFF. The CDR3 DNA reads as TGTGCCAGCAGCGGGCTAGCGGGGGCCAACACCGGGGAGCTGTTTTTT.

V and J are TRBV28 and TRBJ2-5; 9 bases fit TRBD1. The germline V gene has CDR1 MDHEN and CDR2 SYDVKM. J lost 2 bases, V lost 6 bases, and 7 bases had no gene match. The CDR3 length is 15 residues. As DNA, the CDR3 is TGTGCCAGCAGACTTCCGGGACAGGGACAAGAGACCCAGTACTTC. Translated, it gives CASRLPGQGQETQYF.

As DNA, the CDR3 is TGTGCCAGCAGCTTCGTCCCGGGACTAGCGGGGGAGTTCACCGGGGAGCTGTTTTTT. As protein: CASSFVPGLAGEFTGELFF. This chain links TRBV7-9 with TRBJ2-2, with 14 bases aligning to TRBD2. Per the germline V gene, CDR1 is SEHNR and CDR2 is FQNEAQ (reference sequence). J was trimmed by 4 bases and V by 3 bases; bases with no gene match: 10. The CDR3 sequence is 19 residues long.

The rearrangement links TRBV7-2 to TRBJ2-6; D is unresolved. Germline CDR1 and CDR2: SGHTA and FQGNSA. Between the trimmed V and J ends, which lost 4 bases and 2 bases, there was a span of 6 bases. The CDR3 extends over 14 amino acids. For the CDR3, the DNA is TGTGCCAGCAGCTCCACAGCTGGGGCCAACGTCCTGACTTTC. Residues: CASSSTAGANVLTF.

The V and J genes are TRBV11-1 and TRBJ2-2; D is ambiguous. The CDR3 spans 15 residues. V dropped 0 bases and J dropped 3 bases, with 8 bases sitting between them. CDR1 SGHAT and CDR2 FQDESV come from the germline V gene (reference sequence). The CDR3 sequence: CASSLATADTGELFF. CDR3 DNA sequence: TGTGCCAGCAGCTTAGCTACCGCGGACACCGGGGAGCTGTTTTTT.